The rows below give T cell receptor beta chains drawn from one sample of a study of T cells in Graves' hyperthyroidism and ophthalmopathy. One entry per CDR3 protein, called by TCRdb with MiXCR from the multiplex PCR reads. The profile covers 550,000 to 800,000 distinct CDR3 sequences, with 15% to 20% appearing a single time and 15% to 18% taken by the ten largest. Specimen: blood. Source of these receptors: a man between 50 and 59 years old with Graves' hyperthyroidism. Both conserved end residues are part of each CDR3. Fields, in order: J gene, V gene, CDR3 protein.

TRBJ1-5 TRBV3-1 CASSQWDAGRSNQPQHF
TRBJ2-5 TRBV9 CASSPRDPQETQYF
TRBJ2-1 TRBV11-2 CASRGSGDNEQFF
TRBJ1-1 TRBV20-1 CSARLYDRINTEAFF
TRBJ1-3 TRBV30 CAWSPGSSGNTIYF
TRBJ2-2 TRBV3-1 CASSQAGLDGGELFF
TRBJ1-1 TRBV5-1 CASSGRGGTPEAFF
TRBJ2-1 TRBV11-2 CASRGLAGPTEQFF
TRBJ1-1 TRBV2 CASSEWGLNTEAFF
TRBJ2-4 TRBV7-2 CASSPSGKAKNIQYF
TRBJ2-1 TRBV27 CASSLRLAGGYNEQFF
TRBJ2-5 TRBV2 CASPASGRRETQYF
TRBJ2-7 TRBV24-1 CATSEPGPMNEQYF
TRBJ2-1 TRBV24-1 CATSDIRVKYNEQFF
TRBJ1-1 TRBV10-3 CAISVDRRNTEAFF
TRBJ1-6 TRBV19 CASSKVAGNSSPLHF
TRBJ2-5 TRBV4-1 CASSQDIEIETQYF
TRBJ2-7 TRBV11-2 CASSRGGLAGGPEEQYF
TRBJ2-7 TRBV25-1 CASSGITGGGYEQYF
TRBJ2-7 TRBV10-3 CAISESNLLAGSYEQYF
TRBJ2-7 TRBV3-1 CASSQDSGDAYEQYF
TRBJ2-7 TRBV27 CASSSLALARGYEQYF
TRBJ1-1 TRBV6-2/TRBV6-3 CASGTGGAATEAFF
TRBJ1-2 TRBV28 CASQGAGYGYTF
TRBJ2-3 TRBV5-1 CASSSHSSTDTQYF
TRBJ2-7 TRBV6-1 CASSQTQGSYEQYF
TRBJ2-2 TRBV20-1 CSARPPSGGGGGELFF
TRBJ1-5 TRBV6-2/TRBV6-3 CASSHPGGQPQHF
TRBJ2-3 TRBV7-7 CASSLGGWGDTQYF
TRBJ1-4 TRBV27 CASSLYQGANEKLFF
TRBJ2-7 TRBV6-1 CASSSGQGEDEQYF
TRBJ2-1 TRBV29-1 CSVGAGVSYNEQFF
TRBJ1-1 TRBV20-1 CSATTGMNTEAFF
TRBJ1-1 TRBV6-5 CASSYRGQAFF
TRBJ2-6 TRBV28 CASSLTVSGANVLTF
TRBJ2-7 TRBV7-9 CASSLGGTGVDYEQYF
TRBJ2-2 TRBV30 CAWSVIASENTGELFF
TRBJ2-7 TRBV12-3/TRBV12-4 CASSRTGYAEQYF
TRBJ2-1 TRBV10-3 CAIIVEREGRGNEQFF
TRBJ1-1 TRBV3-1 CASSQRPGDSEAFF
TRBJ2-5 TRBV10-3 CAIKGTLQETQYF
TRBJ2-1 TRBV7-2 CASSLGLAYNEQFF
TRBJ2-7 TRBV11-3 CASSLESADLFIEQYF
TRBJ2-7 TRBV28 CASSPGVPGYEQYF
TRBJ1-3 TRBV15 CATSRAGAVNTIYF
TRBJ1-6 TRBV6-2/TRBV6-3 CASSYLGRNSPLHF
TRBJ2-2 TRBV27 CASTQGAGRSGELFF
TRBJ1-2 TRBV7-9 CASSHLGGSGTNYGYTF
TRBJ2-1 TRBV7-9 CASSLGLAERSEQFF
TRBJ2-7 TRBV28 CASSPAGRTGDYEQYF
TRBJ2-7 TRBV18 CASSPPAASYEQYF
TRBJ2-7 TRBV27 CASSLLPGQGHREQYF
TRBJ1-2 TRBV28 CASSRIDRSNYGYTF